The clone carrying this T cell receptor (beta chain) was seen a few times. Germline V gene lookup returns CDR1 SGHTA and CDR2 FQGTGA. The V segment lost 5 bases and the J segment 1 base; nucleotides outside the gene matches: 12. This CDR3 spans 18 amino acids. Profiled with immunoSEQ multiplex PCR; TCRdb holds only in-frame clones, not every one. The sample shows 74,000 or so clones, 85% to 95% of them seen only once. This specimen comes from a study of technical replicates of blood from a handful of donors. Sequencing was carried out using T cells isolated from PBMCs. The gene calls are TRBV7-3 and TRBJ2-1, with 9 bases fitting TRBD2. The receptor comes from a human donor in good health. CDR3 coding DNA: TGTGCCAGCAGCCCAAATCAGATAGCGGGAGCATCCTACAATGAGCAGTTCTTC. Protein sequence: CASSPNQIAGASYNEQFF. Full variable domain (rest looked up from reference TRBV7-3 and TRBJ2-1): GAGVSQTPSNKVTEKGKYVELRCDPISGHTALYWYRQSLGQGPEFLIYFQGTGAADDSGLPNDRFFAVRPEGSVSTLKIQRTERGDSAVYLCASSPNQIAGASYNEQFFGPGTRLTVL.